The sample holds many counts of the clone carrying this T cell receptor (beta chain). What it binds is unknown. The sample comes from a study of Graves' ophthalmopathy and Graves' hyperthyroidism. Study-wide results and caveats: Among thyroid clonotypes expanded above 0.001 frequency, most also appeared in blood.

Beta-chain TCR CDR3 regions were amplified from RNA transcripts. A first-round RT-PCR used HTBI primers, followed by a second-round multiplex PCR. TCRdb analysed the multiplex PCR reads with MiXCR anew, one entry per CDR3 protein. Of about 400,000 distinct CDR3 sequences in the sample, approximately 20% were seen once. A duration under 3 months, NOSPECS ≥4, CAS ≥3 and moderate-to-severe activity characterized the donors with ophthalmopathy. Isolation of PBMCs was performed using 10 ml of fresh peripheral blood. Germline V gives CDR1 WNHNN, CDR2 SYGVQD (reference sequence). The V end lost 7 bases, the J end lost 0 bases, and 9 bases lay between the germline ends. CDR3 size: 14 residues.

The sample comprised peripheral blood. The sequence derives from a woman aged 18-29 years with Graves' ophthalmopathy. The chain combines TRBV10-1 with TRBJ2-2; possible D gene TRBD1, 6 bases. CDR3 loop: CASTGTPNTGELFF. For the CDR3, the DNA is TGCGCCAGCACCGGGACACCGAACACCGGGGAGCTGTTTTTT.